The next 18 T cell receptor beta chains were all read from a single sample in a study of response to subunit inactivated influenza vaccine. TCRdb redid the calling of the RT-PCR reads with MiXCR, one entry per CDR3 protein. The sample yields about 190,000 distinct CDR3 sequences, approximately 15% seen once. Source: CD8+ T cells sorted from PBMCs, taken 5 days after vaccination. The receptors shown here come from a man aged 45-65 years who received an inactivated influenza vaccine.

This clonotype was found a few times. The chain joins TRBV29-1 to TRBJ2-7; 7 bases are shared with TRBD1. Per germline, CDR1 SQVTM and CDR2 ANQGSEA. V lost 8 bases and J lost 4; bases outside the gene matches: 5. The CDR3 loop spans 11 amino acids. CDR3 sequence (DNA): TGCAGCTTCGTCAGGGGGTACGAGCAGTACTTC. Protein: CSFVRGYEQYF.

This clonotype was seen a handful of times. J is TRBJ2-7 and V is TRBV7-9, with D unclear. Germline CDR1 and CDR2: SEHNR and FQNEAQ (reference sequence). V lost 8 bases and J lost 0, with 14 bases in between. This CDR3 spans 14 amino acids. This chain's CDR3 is CASRPDRSSYEQYF. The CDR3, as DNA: TGTGCCAGCCGCCCGGATAGGAGCTCCTACGAGCAGTACTTC.

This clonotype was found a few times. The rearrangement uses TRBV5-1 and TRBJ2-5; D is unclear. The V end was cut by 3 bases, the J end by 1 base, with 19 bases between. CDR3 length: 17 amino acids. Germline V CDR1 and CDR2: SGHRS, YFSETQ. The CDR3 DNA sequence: TGCGCCAGCAGCTACTCCCGGGCGTACCTGGGCCAAGAGACCCAGTACTTC. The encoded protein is CASSYSRAYLGQETQYF.

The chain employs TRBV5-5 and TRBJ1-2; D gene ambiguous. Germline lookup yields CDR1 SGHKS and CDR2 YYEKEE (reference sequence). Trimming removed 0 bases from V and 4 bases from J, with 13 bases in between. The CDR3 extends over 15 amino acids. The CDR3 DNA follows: TGTGCCAGCAGCTTGGCCGAATACCGGACCTATGGCTACACCTTC. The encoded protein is CASSLAEYRTYGYTF.

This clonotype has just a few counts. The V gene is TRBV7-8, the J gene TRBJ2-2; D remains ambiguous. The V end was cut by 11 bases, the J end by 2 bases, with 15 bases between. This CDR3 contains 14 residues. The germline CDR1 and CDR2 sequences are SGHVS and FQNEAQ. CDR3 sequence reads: CAADAGYNTGELFF. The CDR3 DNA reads TGTGCCGCCGACGCCGGGTATAACACCGGGGAGCTGTTTTTT.

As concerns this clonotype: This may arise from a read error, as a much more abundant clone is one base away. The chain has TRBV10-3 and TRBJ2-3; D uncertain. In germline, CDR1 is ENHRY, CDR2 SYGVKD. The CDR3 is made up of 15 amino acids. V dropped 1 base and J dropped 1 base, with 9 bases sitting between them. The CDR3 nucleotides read TGTGCCATCAGTGAGTGGAGATTAGGCACAGATACGCAGTATTTT. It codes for CAISEWRLGTDTQYF.

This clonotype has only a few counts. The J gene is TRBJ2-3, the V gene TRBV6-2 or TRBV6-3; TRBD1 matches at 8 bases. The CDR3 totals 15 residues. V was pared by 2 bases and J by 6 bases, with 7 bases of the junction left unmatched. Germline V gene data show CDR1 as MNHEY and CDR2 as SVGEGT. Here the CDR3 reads CASSYGQGGGDTQYF. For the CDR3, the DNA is TGTGCCAGCAGTTACGGACAGGGAGGAGGCGATACGCAGTATTTT.

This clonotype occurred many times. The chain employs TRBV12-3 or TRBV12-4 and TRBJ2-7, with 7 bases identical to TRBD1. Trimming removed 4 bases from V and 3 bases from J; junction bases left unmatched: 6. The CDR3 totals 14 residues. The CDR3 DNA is TGTGCCAGCAGTTCCTCGAGACAGGGCTACGAGCAGTACTTC. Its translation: CASSSSRQGYEQYF.

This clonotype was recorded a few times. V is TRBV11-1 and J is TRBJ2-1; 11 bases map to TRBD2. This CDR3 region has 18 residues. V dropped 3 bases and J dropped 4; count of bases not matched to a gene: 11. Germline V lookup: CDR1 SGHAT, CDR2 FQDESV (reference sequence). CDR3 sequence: CASSFPLAGGPLYNEQFF. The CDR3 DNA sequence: TGTGCCAGCAGCTTTCCCTTAGCGGGAGGGCCACTTTACAATGAGCAGTTCTTC.

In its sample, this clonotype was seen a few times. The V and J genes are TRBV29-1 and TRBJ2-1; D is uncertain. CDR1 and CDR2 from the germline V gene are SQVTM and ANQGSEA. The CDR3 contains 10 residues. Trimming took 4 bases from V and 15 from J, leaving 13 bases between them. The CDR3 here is CSVGVDLGFF. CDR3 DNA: TGCAGCGTTGGAGTCGACCTGGGGTTCTTC.

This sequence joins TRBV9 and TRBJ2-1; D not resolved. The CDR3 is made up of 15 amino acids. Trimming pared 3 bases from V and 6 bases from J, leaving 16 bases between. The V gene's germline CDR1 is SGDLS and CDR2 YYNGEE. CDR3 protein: CASSAPSFGPNEQFF. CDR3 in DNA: TGTGCCAGCAGCGCCCCCTCGTTCGGACCCAATGAGCAGTTCTTC.

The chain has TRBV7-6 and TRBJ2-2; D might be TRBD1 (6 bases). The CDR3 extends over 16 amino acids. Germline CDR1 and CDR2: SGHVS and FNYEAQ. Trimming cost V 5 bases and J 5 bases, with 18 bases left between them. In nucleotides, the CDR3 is TGTGCCAGCAGCCCAAAGCCCGGGACAACAACCGGGGAGCTGTTTTTT. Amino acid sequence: CASSPKPGTTTGELFF.

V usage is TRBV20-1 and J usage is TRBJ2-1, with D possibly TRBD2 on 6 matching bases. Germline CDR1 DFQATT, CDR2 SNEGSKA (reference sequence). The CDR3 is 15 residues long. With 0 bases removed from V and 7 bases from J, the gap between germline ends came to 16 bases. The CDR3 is CSARDLRLERNEQFF. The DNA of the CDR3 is TGCAGTGCTAGAGATCTTAGACTAGAGAGAAATGAGCAGTTCTTC.

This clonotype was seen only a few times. The CDR3 is CASSILPGQGPGGYTF. DNA of the CDR3: TGTGCCAGCAGCATCCTCCCGGGACAGGGACCCGGGGGCTACACCTTC. V is TRBV12-3 or TRBV12-4 and J is TRBJ1-2; 9 bases agree with TRBD1. V was clipped by 6 bases and J by 8 bases; unmatched bases: 16. CDR3 size: 16 residues.

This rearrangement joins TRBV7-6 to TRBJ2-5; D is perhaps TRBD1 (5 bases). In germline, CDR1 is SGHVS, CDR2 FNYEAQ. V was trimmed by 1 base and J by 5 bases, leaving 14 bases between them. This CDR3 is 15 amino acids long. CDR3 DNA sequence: TGTGCCAGCAGCTTAGAGGCAGGGAAGGGGGAGACCCAGTACTTC. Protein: CASSLEAGKGETQYF.

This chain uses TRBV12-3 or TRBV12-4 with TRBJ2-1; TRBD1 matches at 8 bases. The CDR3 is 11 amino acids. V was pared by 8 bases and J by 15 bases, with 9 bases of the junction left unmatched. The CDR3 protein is CASGDNGQGFF. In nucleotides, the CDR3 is TGTGCCAGCGGCGACAATGGACAGGGGTTCTTC.

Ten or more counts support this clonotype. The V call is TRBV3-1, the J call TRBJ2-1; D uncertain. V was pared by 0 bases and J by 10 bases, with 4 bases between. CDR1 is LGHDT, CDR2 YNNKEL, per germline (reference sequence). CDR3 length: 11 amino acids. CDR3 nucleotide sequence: TGTGCCAGCAGCCAAGATGGGGAGCAGTTCTTC. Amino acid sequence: CASSQDGEQFF.

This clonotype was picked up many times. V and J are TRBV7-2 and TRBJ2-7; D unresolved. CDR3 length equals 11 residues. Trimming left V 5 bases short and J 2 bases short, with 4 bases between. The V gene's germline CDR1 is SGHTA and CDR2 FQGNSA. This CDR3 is CASSEAYEQYF. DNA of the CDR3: TGTGCCAGCAGCGAAGCCTACGAGCAGTACTTC.